Detailed here is one T cell receptor beta chain. As to treatment: around 19 received Ad26.COV2.S at low or high dose, single or two shots; 5 received placebo; per-sample allocation not given. Specimens were obtained on day 63 following the first vaccine or placebo injection. The entry originates in a study of Ad26.COV2.S vaccination and SARS-CoV-2 variants. Unmatched junction bases numbered 6, after V lost 6 bases and J lost 6 bases. This CDR3 contains 13 residues. TCRdb's table, derived via immunoSEQ multiplex PCR, lists solely in-frame clones and lacks some. The table includes some 270,000 clones, roughly 89% detected once.

The rearrangement joins TRBV12-3 or TRBV12-4 to TRBJ1-1; 8 bases match TRBD1. The origin of this receptor is a person between 18 and 65 years old who received the Ad26.COV2.S COVID-19 vaccine or a placebo. Sequenced material: peripheral blood, taken in a trial of Ad26.COV2.S vaccine versus placebo. The CDR3 loop reads CASRPLQGAEAFF. The CDR3 DNA sequence: TGTGCCAGCAGACCACTACAGGGGGCTGAAGCTTTCTTT.